This T cell receptor beta chain was sequenced for a study of shared clonotypes between healthy human individuals. Study-wide background: Researchers drew samples from two women and three men aged 18 to 49. The study, taken as a whole, reports: Clonotypes which were not shared had lower generation probabilities than clonotypes that all four donors shared. Naive subsets generally had larger estimated richness than memory subsets.

Method: immunoSEQ multiplex PCR; TCRdb's copy keeps in-frame clones and lacks some. The sample lists some 1,400,000 clones, roughly 95% occurring once. Germline V CDR1 and CDR2: SNHLY, FYNNEI. The germline V and J ends were trimmed by 1 base and 4 bases, with 17 bases remaining between them. The CDR3 covers 18 residues. In the case of this clone: Its antigen remains unidentified.

This receptor was obtained from a man aged 25-45 years in good health. The chain links TRBV2 to TRBJ2-6; D might be TRBD1 (6 bases). The sample consisted of naive CD4+ T cells sorted from blood. The subset denotes: CD45RA+ positively selected. The CDR3 protein is CASSEGMTGLWGANVLTF. The DNA for the CDR3 is TGTGCCAGCAGTGAAGGTATGACAGGCCTATGGGGGGCCAACGTCCTGACTTTC. Filled out from reference TRBV2 and TRBJ2-6, the complete variable domain reads EPEVTQTPSHQVTQMGQEVILRCVPISNHLYFYWYRQILGQKVEFLVSFYNNEISEKSEIFDDQFSVERPDGSNFTLKIRSTKLEDSAMYFCASSEGMTGLWGANVLTFGAGSRLTVL.